The TCR beta chain under discussion was sequenced for a study of shared clonotypes between healthy human individuals. An assay was performed, and its level was deep. TCRdb's table, derived via immunoSEQ multiplex PCR, lists solely in-frame clones and lacks some. The profile shows around 990,000 clones, 70% to 80% of them singletons. Whole-study results and caveats: Naive CD4 clonotype sharing across several donors was about 5%.

V lost 0 bases and J lost 5, with 6 bases in between. The CDR3 is 12 residues long. The V gene's germline CDR1 is SGHRS and CDR2 YFSETQ. On this clone: As yet, its antigen is unknown.

Donors comprised healthy HIV-negative adults lacking recent acute infections or vaccinations. CD45RA+ naive and CD45RA-negative memory subsets were separated from CD4+ cells. The sequence came from a man between 18 and 29 years old in good health. Some clones in this sample may be carry-over from other donors' samples. The sample taken for sequencing was memory CD4+ T cells from PBMCs. Subset in this sample: CD45RA-negative fraction. This chain connects TRBV5-1 to TRBJ2-7; the D is unclear. CDR3 nucleotide sequence: TGCGCCAGCAGCTTGGAGAATCACGAGCAGTACTTC. It yields the protein CASSLENHEQYF.